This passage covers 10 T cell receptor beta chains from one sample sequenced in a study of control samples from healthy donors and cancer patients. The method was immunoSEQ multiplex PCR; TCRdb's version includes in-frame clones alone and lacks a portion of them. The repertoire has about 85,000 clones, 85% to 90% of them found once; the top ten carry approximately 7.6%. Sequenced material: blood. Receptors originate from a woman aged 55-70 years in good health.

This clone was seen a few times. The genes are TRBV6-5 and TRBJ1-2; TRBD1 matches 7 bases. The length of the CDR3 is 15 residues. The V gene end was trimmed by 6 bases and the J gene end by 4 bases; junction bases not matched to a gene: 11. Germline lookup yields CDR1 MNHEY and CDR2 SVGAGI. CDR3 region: CASRRSSGTVYGYTF. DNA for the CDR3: TGTGCCAGCAGACGTAGCTCCGGGACAGTCTATGGCTACACCTTC.

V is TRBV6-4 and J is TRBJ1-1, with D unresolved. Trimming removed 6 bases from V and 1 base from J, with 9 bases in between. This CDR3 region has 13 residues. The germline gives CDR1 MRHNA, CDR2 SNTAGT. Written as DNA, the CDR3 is TGTGCCAGCAGCTCGGAGCCGAACACTGAAGCTTTCTTT. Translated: CASSSEPNTEAFF.

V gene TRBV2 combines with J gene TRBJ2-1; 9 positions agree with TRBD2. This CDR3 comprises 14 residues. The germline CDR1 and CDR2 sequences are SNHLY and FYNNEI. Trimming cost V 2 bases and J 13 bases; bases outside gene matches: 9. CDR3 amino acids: CASSESAGGPEQFF. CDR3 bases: TGTGCCAGCAGTGAATCAGCGGGGGGTCCGGAACAGTTCTTC.

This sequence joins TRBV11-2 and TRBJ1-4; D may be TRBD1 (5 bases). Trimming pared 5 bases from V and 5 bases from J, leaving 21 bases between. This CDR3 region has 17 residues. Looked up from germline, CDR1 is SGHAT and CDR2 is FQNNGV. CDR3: CASSPRGPGTPNEKLFF. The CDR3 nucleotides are TGTGCCAGCAGCCCAAGGGGTCCCGGGACGCCGAATGAAAAACTGTTTTTT. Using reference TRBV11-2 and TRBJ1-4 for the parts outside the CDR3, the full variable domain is EAGVAQSPRYKIIEKRQSVAFWCNPISGHATLYWYQQILGQGPKLLIQFQNNGVVDDSQLPKDRFSAERLKGVDSTLKIQPAKLEDSAVYLCASSPRGPGTPNEKLFFGSGTQLSVL.

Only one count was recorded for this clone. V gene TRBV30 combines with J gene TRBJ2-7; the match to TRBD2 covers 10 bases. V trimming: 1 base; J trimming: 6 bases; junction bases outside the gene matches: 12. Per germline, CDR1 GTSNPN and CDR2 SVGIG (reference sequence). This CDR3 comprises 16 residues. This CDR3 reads CAWSERKASGSVEQYF. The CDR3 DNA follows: TGTGCCTGGAGTGAGCGTAAAGCTAGCGGGAGCGTCGAGCAGTACTTC.

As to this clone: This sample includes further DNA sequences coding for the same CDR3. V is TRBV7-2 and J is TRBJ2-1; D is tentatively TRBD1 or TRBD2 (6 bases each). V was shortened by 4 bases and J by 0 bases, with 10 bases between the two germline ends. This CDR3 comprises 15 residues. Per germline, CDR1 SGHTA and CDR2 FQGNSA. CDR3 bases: TGTGCCAGCAGCTCCGGGGGCACCTCCTACAATGAGCAGTTCTTC. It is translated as CASSSGGTSYNEQFF.

The CDR3 DNA sequence: TGTGCCAGCAGCAGGCCGGACAGGGGGGGGAATGAGCAGTTCTTC. Protein product: CASSRPDRGGNEQFF. The genes are TRBV6-2 or TRBV6-3 and TRBJ2-1, with TRBD1 matching over 10 bases. V trimming: 6 bases; J trimming: 7 bases; junction bases outside the gene matches: 9. CDR3 length: 15 residues. The germline gives CDR1 MNHEY, CDR2 SVGEGT.

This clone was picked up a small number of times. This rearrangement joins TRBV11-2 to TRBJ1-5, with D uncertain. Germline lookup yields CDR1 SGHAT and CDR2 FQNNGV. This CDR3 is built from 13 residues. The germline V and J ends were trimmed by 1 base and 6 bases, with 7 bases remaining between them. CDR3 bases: TGTGCCAGCAGCTTAGGGCAGGTTCAGCCCCAGCATTTT. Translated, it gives CASSLGQVQPQHF.

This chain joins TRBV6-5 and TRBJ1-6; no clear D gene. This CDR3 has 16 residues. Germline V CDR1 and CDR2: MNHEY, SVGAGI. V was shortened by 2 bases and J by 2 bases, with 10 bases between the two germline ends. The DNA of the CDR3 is TGTGCCAGCAGTTACGGTTGGGCAGCCTATAATTCACCCCTCCACTTT. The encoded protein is CASSYGWAAYNSPLHF.

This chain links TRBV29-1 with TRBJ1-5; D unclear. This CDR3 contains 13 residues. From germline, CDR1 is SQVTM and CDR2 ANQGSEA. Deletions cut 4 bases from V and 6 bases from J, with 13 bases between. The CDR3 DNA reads TGCAGCGTTGTTCCCCCCGGAGGTCAGCCCCAGCATTTT. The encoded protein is CSVVPPGGQPQHF. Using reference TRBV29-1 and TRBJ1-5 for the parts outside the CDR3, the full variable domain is SAVISQKPSRDICQRGTSLTIQCQVDSQVTMMFWYRQQPGQSLTLIATANQGSEATYESGFVIDKFPISRPNLTFSTLTVSNMSPEDSSIYLCSVVPPGGQPQHFGDGTRLSIL.